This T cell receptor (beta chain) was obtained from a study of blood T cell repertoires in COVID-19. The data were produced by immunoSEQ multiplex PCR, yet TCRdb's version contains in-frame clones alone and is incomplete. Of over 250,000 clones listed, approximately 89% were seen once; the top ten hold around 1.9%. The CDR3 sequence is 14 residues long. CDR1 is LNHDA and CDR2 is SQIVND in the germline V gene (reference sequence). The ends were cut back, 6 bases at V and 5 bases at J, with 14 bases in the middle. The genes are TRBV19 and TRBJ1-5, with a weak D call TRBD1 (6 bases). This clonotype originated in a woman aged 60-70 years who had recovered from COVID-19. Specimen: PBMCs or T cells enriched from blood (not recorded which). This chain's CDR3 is CASSVPGQDQPQHF. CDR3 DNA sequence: TGTGCCAGTAGCGTACCGGGACAAGATCAGCCCCAGCATTTT.